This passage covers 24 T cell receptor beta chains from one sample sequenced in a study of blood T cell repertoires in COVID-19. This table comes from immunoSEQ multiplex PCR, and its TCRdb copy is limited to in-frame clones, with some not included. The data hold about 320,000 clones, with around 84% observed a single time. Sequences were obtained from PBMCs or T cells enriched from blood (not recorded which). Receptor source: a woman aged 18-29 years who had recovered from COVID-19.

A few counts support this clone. The CDR3 DNA reads as TGTGCCAGCAGCATGGGACAGGGGGCCCATTCACCCCTCCACTTT. Residues: CASSMGQGAHSPLHF. V gene TRBV6-5 combines with J gene TRBJ1-6; 12 nucleotides line up with TRBD1. The ends lost 6 bases at V and 8 bases at J; junction bases unmatched: 5. Germline assignment: CDR1 MNHEY and CDR2 SVGAGI. The CDR3 consists of 15 residues.

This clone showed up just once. The CDR3 DNA follows: TGTGCCAGCAGCCAAAGGGGTTCCGAGCAGTACTTC. Amino acids: CASSQRGSEQYF. The chain is built from TRBV5-6 and TRBJ2-7; D may be TRBD1 (5 bases). CDR1 is SGHDT and CDR2 is YYEEEE in the germline V gene. V was shortened by 4 bases and J by 6 bases, with 11 bases between the two germline ends. The CDR3 loop spans 12 amino acids.

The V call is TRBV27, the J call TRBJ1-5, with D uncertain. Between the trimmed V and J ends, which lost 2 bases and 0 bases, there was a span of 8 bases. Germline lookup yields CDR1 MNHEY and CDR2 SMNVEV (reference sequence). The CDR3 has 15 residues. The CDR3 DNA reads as TGTGCCAGCAGTTTAAGACTGTATAGCAATCAGCCCCAGCATTTT. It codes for CASSLRLYSNQPQHF.

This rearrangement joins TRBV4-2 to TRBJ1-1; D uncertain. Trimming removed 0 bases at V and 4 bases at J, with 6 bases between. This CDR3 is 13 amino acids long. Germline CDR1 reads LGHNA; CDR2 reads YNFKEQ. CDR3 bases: TGTGCCAGCAGCCAAGAGGCTCGCACTGAAGCTTTCTTT. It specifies CASSQEARTEAFF.

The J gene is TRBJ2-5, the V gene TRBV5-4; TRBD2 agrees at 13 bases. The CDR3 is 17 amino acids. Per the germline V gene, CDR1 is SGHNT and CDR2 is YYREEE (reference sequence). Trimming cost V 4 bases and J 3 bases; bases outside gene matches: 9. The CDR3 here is CASSHRLAGGGEETQYF. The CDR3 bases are TGTGCCAGCAGCCACAGACTAGCGGGGGGAGGAGAAGAGACCCAGTACTTC.

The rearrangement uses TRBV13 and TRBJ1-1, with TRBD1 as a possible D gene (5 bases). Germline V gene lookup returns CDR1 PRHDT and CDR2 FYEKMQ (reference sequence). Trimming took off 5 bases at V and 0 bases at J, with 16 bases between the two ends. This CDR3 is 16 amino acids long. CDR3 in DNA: TGTGCCAGCAGCCCGAGTCCGACAGTCGTGAACACTGAAGCTTTCTTT. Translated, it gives CASSPSPTVVNTEAFF.

The CDR3: CASSETTGYTEAFF. DNA for the CDR3: TGTGCCAGCAGTGAAACTACAGGCTACACTGAAGCTTTCTTT. The chain has TRBV6-1 and TRBJ1-1, with D possibly matching TRBD1 (5 bases). From germline, CDR1 is MNHNS and CDR2 SASEGT. This CDR3 is built from 14 residues. The V and J ends lost 2 bases and 3 bases respectively, with 10 bases between them.

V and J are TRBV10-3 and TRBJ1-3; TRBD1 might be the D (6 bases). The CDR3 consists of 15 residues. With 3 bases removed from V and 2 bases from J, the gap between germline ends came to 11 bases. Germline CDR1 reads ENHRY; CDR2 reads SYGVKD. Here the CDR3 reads CAISDQGTAGNTIYF. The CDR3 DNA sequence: TGTGCCATCAGTGACCAGGGGACGGCTGGAAACACCATATATTTT.

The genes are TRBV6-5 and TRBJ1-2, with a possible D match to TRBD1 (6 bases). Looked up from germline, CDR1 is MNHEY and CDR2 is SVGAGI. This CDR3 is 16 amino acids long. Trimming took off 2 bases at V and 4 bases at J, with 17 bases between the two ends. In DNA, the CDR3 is TGTGCCAGCAGTTACACGACAGGTCCAGCTTTCTATGGCTACACCTTC. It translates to CASSYTTGPAFYGYTF.

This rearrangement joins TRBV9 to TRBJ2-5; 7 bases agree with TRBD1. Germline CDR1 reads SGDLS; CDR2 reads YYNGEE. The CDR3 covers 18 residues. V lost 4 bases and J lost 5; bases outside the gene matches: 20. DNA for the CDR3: TGTGCCAGCAGCCCTTCCATCCTGGGACAGTCCCTGGCGGAGACCCAGTACTTC. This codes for CASSPSILGQSLAETQYF.

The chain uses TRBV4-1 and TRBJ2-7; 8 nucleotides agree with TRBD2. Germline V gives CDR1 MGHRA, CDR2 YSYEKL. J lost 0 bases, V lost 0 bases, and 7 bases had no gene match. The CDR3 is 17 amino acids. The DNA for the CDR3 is TGCGCCAGCAGCCAAGATACTAGCGGAACTAGCTCCTACGAGCAGTACTTC. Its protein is CASSQDTSGTSSYEQYF.

CDR3 bases: TGTGCCAGCAGCCACTCAGGGGATGGCTACACCTTC. The encoded protein is CASSHSGDGYTF. The chain employs TRBV11-1 and TRBJ1-2, with D maybe TRBD1 (6 bases). The CDR3 has 12 residues. Trimming took off 5 bases at V and 6 bases at J, with 10 bases between the two ends. From germline, CDR1 is SGHAT and CDR2 FQDESV (reference sequence).

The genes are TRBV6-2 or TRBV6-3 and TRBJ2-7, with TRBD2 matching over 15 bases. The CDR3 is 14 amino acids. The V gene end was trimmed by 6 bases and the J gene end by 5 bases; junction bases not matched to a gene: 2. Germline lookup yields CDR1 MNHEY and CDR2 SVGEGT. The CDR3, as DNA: TGTGCCAGCAGCGGACTAGCGGGAGGGCACGAGCAGTACTTC. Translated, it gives CASSGLAGGHEQYF.

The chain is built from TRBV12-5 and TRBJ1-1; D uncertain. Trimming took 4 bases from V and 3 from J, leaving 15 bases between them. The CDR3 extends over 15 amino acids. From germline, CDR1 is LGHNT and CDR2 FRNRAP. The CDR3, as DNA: TGTGCTAGTGGTTACTGGACGGGAGAGGACACTGAAGCTTTCTTT. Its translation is CASGYWTGEDTEAFF.

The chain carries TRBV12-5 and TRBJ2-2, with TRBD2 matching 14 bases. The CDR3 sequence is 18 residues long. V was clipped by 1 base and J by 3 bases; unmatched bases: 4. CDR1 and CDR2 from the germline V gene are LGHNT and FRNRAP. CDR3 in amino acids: CASGLGLAGGQDTGELFF. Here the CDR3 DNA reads TGTGCTAGTGGTTTGGGACTAGCGGGGGGGCAGGACACCGGGGAGCTGTTTTTT.

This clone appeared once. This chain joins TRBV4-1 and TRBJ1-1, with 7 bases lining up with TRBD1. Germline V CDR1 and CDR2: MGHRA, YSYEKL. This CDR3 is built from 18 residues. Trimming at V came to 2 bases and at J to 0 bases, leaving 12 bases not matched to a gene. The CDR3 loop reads CASSQQLNRGFMNTEAFF. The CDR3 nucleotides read TGCGCCAGCAGCCAACAGCTCAACAGGGGTTTTATGAACACTGAAGCTTTCTTT.

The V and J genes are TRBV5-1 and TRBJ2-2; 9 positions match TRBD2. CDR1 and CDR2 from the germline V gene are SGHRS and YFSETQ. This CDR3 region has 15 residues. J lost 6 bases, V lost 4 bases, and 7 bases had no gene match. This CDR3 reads CASSPSTSGSGELFF. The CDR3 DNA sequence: TGCGCCAGCAGCCCAAGCACTAGCGGGTCCGGGGAGCTGTTTTTT.

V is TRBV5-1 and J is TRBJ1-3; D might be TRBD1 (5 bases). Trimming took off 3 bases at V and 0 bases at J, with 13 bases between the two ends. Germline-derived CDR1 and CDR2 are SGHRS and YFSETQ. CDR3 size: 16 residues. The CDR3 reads CASSSGHQLSGNTIYF. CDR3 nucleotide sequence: TGCGCCAGCAGCTCCGGACACCAGCTCTCTGGAAACACCATATATTTT.

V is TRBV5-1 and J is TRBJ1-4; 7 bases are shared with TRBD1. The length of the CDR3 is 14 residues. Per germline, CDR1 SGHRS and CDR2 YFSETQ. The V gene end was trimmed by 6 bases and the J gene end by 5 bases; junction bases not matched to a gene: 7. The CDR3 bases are TGCGCCAGCACCAGGGACAGCCAGAATGAAAAACTGTTTTTT. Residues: CASTRDSQNEKLFF. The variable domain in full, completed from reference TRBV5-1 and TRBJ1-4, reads KAGVTQTPRYLIKTRGQQVTLSCSPISGHRSVSWYQQTPGQGLQFLFEYFSETQRNKGNFPGRFSGRQFSNSRSEMNVSTLELGDSALYLCASTRDSQNEKLFFGSGTQLSVL.

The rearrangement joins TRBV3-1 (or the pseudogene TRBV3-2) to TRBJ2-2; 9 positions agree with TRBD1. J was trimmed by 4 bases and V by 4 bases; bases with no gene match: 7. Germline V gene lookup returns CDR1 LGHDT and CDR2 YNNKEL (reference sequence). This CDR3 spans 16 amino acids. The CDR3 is CASSPSDRGRTGELFF. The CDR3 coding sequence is TGTGCCAGCAGCCCTTCGGACAGGGGACGCACCGGGGAGCTGTTTTTT.

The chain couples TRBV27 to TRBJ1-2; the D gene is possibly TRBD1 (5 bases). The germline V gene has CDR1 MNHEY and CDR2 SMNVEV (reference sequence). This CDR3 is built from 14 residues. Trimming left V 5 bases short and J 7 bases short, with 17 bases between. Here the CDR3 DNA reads TGTGCCAGCAGTCCGCGGACCCTCCAGGGTGGCTACACCTTC. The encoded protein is CASSPRTLQGGYTF.

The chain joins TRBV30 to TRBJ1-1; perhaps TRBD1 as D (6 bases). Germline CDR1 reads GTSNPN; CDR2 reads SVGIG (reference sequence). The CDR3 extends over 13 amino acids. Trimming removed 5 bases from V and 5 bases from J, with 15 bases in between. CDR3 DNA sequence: TGTGCCTGGGAGGGGGGGCCCTTTACTGAAGCTTTCTTT. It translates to CAWEGGPFTEAFF. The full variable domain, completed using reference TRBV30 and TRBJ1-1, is SQTIHQWPATLVQPVGSPLSLECTVEGTSNPNLYWYRQAAGRGLQLLFYSVGIGQISSEVPQNLSASRPQDRQFILSSKKLLLSDSGFYLCAWEGGPFTEAFFGQGTRLTVV.

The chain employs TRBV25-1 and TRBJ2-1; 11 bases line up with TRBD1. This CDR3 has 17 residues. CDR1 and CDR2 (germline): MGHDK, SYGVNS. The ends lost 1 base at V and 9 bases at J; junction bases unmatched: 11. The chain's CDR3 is CASSESTPGTGGREQFF. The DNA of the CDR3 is TGTGCCAGCAGTGAATCCACCCCCGGGACAGGGGGGCGTGAGCAGTTCTTC.

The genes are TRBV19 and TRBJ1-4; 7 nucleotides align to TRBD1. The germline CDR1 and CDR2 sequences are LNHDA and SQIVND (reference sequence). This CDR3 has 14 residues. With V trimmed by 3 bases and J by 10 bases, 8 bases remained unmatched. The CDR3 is CASSIRGQVGKLFF. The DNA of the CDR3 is TGTGCCAGTAGTATTCGTGGACAGGTGGGAAAACTGTTTTTT.